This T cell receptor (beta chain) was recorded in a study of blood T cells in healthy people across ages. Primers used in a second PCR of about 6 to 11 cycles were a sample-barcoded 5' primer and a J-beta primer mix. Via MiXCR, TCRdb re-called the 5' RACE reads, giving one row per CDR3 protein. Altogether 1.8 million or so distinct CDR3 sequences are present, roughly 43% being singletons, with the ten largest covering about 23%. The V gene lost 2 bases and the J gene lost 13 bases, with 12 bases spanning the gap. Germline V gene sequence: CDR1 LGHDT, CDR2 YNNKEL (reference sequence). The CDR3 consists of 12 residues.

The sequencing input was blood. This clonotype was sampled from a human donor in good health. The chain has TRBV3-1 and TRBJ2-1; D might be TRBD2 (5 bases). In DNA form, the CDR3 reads TGTGCCAGCAGCCAAAGGTGGGAGACCCAGTTCTTC. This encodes CASSQRWETQFF.